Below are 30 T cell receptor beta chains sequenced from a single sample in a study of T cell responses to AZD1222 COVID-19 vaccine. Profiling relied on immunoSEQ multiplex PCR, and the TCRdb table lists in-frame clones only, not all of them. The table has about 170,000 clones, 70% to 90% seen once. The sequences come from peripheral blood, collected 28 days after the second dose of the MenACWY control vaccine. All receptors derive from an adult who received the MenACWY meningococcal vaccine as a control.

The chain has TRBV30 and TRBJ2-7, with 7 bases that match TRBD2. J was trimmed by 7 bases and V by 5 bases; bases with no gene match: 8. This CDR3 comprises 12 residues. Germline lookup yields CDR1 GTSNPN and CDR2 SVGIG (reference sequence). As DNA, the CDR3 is TGTGCCTGGGGACTAGTAATTGATGAGCAGTACTTC. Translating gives CAWGLVIDEQYF.

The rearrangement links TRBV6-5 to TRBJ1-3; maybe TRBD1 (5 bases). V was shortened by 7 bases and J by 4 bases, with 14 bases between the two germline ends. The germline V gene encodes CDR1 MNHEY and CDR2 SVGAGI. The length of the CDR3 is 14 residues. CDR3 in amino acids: CASILGLSGNTIYF. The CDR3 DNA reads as TGTGCCAGCATCCTGGGGCTATCCGGAAACACCATATATTTT.

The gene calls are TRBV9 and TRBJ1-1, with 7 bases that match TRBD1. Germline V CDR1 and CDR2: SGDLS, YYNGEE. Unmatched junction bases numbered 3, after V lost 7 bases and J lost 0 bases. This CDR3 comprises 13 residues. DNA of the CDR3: TGTGCCAGCGGGGACAGAATGAACACTGAAGCTTTCTTT. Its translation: CASGDRMNTEAFF.

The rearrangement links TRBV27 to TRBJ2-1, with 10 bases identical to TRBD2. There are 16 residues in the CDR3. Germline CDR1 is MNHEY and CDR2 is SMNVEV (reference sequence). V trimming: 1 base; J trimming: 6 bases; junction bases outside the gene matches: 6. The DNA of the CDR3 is TGTGCCAGCAGTTTATTCGACCGGACTAGCGGCAATGAGCAGTTCTTC. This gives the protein CASSLFDRTSGNEQFF.

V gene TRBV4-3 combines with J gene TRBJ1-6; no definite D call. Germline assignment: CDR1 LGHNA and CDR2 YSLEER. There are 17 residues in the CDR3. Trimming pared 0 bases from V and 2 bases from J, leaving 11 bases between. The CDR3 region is CASSQEYGLAYNSPLHF. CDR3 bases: TGCGCCAGCAGCCAAGAATATGGCTTGGCCTATAATTCACCCCTCCACTTT.

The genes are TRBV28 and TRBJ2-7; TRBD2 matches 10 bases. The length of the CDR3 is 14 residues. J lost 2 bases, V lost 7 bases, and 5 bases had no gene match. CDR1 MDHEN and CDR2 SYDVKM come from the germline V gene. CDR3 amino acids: CASTRLAGAYEQYF. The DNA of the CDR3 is TGTGCCAGCACGCGTCTAGCGGGAGCCTACGAGCAGTACTTC.

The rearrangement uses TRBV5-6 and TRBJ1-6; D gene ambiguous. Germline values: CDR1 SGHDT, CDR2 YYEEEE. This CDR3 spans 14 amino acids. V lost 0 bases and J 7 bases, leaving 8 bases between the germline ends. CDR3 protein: CASSLVQLNSPLHF. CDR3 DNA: TGTGCCAGCAGCTTGGTACAGCTCAATTCACCCCTCCACTTT.

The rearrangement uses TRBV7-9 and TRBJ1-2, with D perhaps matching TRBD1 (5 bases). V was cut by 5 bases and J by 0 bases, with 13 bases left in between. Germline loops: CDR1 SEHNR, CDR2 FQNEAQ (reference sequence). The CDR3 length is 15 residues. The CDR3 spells CASSPTGTPNYGYTF. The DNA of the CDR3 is TGTGCCAGCAGCCCCACAGGAACACCTAACTATGGCTACACCTTC.

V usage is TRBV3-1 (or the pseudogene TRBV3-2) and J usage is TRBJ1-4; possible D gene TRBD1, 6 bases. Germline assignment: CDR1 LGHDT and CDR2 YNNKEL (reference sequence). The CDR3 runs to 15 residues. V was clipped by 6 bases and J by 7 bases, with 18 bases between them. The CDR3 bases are TGTGCCAGCAGTTACAGGACAGCCCTTGGTGAAAAACTGTTTTTT. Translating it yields CASSYRTALGEKLFF.

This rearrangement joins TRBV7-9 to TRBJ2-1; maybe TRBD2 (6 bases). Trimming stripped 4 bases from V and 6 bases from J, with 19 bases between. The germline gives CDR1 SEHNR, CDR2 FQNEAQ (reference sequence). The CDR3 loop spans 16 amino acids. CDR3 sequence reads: CASSSSGTSVSNEQFF. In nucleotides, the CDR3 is TGTGCCAGCAGCTCCTCCGGGACTTCGGTTTCCAATGAGCAGTTCTTC.

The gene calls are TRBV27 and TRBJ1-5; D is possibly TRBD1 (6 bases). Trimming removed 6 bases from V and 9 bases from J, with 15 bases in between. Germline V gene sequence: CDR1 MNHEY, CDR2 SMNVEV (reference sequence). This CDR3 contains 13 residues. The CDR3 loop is CASRPHGGLPQHF. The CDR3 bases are TGTGCCAGCAGACCCCATGGGGGGCTGCCCCAGCATTTT.

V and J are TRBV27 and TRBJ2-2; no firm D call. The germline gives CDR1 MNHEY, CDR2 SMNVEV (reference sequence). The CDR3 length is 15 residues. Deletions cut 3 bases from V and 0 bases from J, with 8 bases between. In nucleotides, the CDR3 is TGTGCCAGCAGTTTCGTCAGGACGAACACCGGGGAGCTGTTTTTT. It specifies CASSFVRTNTGELFF.

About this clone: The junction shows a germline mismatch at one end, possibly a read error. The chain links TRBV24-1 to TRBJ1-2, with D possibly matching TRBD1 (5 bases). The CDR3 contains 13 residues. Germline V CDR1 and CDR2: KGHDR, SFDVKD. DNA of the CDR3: TGTGCCACCAGTGATTTTGGGCACGGGCCACAGGCCTTC. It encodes CATSDFGHGPQAF.

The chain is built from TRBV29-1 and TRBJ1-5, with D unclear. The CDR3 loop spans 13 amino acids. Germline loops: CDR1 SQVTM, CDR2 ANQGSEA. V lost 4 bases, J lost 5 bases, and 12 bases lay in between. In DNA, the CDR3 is TGCAGCGTTGCCGGGGAACATGATCAGCCCCAGCATTTT. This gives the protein CSVAGEHDQPQHF.

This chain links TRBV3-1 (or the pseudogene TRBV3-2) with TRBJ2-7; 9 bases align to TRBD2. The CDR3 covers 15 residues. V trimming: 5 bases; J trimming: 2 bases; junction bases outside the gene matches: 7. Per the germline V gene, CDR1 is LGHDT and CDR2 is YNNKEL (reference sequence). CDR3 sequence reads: CASSRKREVTYEQYF. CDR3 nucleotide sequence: TGTGCCAGCAGCAGAAAGCGGGAGGTTACCTACGAGCAGTACTTC.

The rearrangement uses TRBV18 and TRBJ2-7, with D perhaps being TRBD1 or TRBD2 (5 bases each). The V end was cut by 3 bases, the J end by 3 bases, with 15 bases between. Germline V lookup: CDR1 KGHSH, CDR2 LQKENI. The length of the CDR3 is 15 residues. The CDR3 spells CASSPPPGAFYEQYF. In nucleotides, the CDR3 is TGTGCCAGCTCACCCCCCCCCGGGGCATTCTACGAGCAGTACTTC.

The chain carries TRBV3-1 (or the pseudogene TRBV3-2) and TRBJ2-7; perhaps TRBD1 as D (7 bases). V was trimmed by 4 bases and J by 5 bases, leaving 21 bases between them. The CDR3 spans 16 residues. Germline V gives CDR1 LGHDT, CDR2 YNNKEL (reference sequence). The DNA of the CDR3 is TGTGCCAGCAGCCCCGACGCGGGGCAGGGGGTCCACGAGCAGTACTTC. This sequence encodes CASSPDAGQGVHEQYF.

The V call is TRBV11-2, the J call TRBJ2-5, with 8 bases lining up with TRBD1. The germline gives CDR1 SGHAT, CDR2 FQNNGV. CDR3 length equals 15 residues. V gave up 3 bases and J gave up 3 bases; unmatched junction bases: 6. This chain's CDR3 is CASSLNAQGEETQYF. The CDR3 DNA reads TGTGCCAGCAGCTTGAACGCACAGGGGGAAGAGACCCAGTACTTC. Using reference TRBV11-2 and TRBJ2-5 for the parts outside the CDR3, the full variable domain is EAGVAQSPRYKIIEKRQSVAFWCNPISGHATLYWYQQILGQGPKLLIQFQNNGVVDDSQLPKDRFSAERLKGVDSTLKIQPAKLEDSAVYLCASSLNAQGEETQYFGPGTRLLVL.

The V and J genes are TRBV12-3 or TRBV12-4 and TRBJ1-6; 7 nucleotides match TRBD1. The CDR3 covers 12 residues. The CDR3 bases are TGTGCAAGCGGGACAGAACGTTCACCCCTCCACTTT. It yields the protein CASGTERSPLHF.

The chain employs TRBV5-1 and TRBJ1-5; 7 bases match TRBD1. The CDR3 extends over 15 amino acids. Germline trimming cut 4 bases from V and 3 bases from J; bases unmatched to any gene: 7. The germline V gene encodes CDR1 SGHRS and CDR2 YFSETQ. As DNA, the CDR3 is TGCGCCAGCAGCCCGGGACAGAATTTCAATCAGCCCCAGCATTTT. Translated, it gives CASSPGQNFNQPQHF.

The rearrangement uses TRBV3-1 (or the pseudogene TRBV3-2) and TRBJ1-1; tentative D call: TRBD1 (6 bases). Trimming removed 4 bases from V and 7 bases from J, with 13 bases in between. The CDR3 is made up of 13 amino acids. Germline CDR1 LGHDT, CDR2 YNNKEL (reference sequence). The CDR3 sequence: CASSLEGVVEAFF. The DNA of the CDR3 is TGTGCCAGCAGCCTTGAGGGGGTTGTTGAAGCTTTCTTT.

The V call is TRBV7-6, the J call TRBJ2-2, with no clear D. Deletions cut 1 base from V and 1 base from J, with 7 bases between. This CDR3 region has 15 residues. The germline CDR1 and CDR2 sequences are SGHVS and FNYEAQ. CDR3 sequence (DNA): TGTGCCAGCAGCTTAGACCAGGAGAACACCGGGGAGCTGTTTTTT. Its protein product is CASSLDQENTGELFF.

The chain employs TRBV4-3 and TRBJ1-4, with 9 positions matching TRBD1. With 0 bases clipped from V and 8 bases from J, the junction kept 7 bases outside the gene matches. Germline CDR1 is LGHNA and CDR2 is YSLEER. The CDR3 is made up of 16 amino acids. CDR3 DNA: TGCGCCAGCAGCCAAGAGCCGGACAGGGGACACGAAAAACTGTTTTTT. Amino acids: CASSQEPDRGHEKLFF.

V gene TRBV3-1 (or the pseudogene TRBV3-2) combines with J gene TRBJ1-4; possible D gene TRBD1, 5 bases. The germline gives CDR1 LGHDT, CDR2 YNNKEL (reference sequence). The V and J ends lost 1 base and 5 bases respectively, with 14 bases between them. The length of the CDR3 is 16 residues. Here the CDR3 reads CASSQAWGTDNEKLFF. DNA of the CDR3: TGTGCCAGCAGCCAAGCTTGGGGGACGGACAATGAAAAACTGTTTTTT.

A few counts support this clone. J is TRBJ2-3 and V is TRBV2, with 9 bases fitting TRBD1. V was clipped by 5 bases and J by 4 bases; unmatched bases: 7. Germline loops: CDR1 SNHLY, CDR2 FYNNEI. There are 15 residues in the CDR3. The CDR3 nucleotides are TGTGCCAGCAGTACCTTAGACAGGGGGGCAGATACGCAGTATTTT. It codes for CASSTLDRGADTQYF. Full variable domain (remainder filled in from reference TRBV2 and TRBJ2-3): EPEVTQTPSHQVTQMGQEVILRCVPISNHLYFYWYRQILGQKVEFLVSFYNNEISEKSEIFDDQFSVERPDGSNFTLKIRSTKLEDSAMYFCASSTLDRGADTQYFGPGTRLTVL.

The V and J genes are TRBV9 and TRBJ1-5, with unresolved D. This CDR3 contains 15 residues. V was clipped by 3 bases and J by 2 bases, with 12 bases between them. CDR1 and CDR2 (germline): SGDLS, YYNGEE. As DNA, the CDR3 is TGTGCCAGCAGCGGCTCCGGGTTTGGCAATCAGCCCCAGCATTTT. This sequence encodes CASSGSGFGNQPQHF. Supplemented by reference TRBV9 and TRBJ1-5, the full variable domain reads DSGVTQTPKHLITATGQRVTLRCSPRSGDLSVYWYQQSLDQGLQFLIQYYNGEERAKGNILERFSAQQFPDLHSELNLSSLELGDSALYFCASSGSGFGNQPQHFGDGTRLSIL.

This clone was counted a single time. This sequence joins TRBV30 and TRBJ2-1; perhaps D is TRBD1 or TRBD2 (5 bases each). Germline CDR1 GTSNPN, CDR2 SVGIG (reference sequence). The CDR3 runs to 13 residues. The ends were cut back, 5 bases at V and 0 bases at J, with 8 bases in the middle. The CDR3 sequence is CAWVGDSYNEQFF. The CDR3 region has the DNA TGTGCCTGGGTGGGGGACTCCTACAATGAGCAGTTCTTC.

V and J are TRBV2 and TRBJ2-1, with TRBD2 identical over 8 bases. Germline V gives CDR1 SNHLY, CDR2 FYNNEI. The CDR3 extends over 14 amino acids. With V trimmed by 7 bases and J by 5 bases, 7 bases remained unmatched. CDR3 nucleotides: TGTGCCAGCACGGTTAGCGGGGCCCACAATGAGCAGTTCTTC. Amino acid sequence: CASTVSGAHNEQFF. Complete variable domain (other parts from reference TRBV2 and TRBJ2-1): EPEVTQTPSHQVTQMGQEVILRCVPISNHLYFYWYRQILGQKVEFLVSFYNNEISEKSEIFDDQFSVERPDGSNFTLKIRSTKLEDSAMYFCASTVSGAHNEQFFGPGTRLTVL.

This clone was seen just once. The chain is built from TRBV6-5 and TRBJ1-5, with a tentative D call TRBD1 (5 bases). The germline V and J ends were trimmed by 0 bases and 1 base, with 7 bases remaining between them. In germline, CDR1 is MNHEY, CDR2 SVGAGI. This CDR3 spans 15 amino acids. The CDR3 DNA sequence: TGTGCCAGCAGTTACTCTTGGGACAGCAATCAGCCCCAGCATTTT. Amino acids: CASSYSWDSNQPQHF.

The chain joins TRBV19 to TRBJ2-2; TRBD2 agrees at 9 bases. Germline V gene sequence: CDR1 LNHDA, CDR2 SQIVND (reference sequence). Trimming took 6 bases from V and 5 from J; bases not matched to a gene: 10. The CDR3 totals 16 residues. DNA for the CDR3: TGTGCCAGTAGCCTTAGGCGGGAGGGCCGGACCGGGGAGCTGTTTTTT. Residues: CASSLRREGRTGELFF.